What follows are 8 T cell receptor beta chains derived from one specimen sequenced in a study of T cells after yellow fever vaccination (dated 2019 in TCRdb). Interpreted using the paper, the treatment or condition label stands for: live attenuated yellow fever vaccine strain. The library came from 5' RACE. The instrument given in TCRdb is Illumina HiSeq 2500. The public reads were reprocessed in TCRdb via fastp at Q25 and MiXCR, keeping in-frame beta chains. One record per CDR3 amino acid sequence lists the most common genes and DNA. In this sample the table shows a few hundred thousand distinct CDR3 sequences, about 15% of which occur a single time. Jointly, the top ten make up 17% of the sample. This specimen consisted of PBMCs, obtained about 5 days after the first yellow fever vaccination. The receptors were gathered from a man younger than 30 who received the YFV17D yellow fever vaccine.

V is TRBV12-3 or TRBV12-4 and J is TRBJ1-1; 12 bases are a match to TRBD1. The CDR3 consists of 15 residues. The ends lost 5 bases at V and 5 bases at J; junction bases unmatched: 6. CDR3 in DNA: TGTGCCAGCAGTCCGGGACAGGGGGCTAGTACTGAAGCTTTCTTT. Translated: CASSPGQGASTEAFF.

This clonotype was observed at least ten times. J is TRBJ2-4 and V is TRBV29-1; tentative D call: TRBD1 (6 bases). V lost 3 bases and J 1 base, leaving 13 bases between the germline ends. CDR1 SQVTM and CDR2 ANQGSEA come from the germline V gene. The CDR3 covers 15 residues. The CDR3 protein is CSVDQFGQAKNIQYF. CDR3 nucleotides: TGCAGCGTTGATCAATTCGGACAGGCCAAAAACATTCAGTACTTC. Using reference TRBV29-1 and TRBJ2-4 for the parts outside the CDR3, the full variable domain is SAVISQKPSRDICQRGTSLTIQCQVDSQVTMMFWYRQQPGQSLTLIATANQGSEATYESGFVIDKFPISRPNLTFSTLTVSNMSPEDSSIYLCSVDQFGQAKNIQYFGAGTRLSVL.

This clonotype turned up a few times. The V gene is TRBV27, the J gene TRBJ2-1; D is perhaps TRBD2 (5 bases). This CDR3 contains 13 residues. Trimming left V 3 bases short and J 9 bases short, with 12 bases between. Germline V CDR1 and CDR2: MNHEY, SMNVEV (reference sequence). Here the CDR3 DNA reads TGTGCCAGCAGTTTGACCGGGGTATCTGAGCAGTTCTTC. It encodes CASSLTGVSEQFF.

This clonotype was observed a handful of times. The rearrangement joins TRBV5-4 to TRBJ2-7; D is possibly TRBD1 or TRBD2 (5 bases each). Germline V lookup: CDR1 SGHNT, CDR2 YYREEE (reference sequence). V shed 1 base and J shed 2 bases, with 16 bases lying between them. This CDR3 region has 16 residues. The CDR3 here is CASSLSDRGPTYEQYF. For the CDR3, the DNA is TGTGCCAGCAGCTTGTCGGACCGGGGCCCGACCTACGAGCAGTACTTC.

There are a few counts of this clonotype. The V call is TRBV13, the J call TRBJ2-7; tentatively, D is TRBD2 (6 bases). Trimming took 4 bases from V and 6 from J, leaving 16 bases between them. From germline, CDR1 is PRHDT and CDR2 FYEKMQ (reference sequence). CDR3 size: 14 residues. This CDR3 is CASSYRGWRGEQYV. The CDR3 coding sequence is TGTGCCAGCAGCTACAGAGGATGGAGGGGCGAGCAGTACGTC.

This clonotype was found a few times. The chain recombines TRBV6-1 with TRBJ1-6; 8 bases fit TRBD1. Unmatched junction bases numbered 16, after V lost 5 bases and J lost 10 bases. There are 17 residues in the CDR3. From germline, CDR1 is MNHNS and CDR2 SASEGT. CDR3 region: CASSPQPGQGKGSPLHF. Written as DNA, the CDR3 is TGTGCCAGCAGTCCGCAGCCCGGACAGGGAAAGGGGTCACCCCTCCACTTT.

This clonotype was detected a few times. The chain carries TRBV4-2 and TRBJ2-2, with 10 positions matching TRBD2. Germline trimming cut 0 bases from V and 4 bases from J; bases unmatched to any gene: 8. The CDR3 loop spans 18 amino acids. In germline, CDR1 is LGHNA, CDR2 YNFKEQ. CDR3 region: CASSQDAQRGGLTGELFF. CDR3 nucleotides: TGTGCCAGCAGCCAAGATGCCCAGCGGGGGGGCCTCACCGGGGAGCTGTTTTTT.

The rearrangement links TRBV7-2 to TRBJ1-5; tentative D call: TRBD1 (5 bases). This CDR3 comprises 15 residues. V was shortened by 0 bases and J by 6 bases, with 12 bases between the two germline ends. Germline V lookup: CDR1 SGHTA, CDR2 FQGNSA. The CDR3 bases are TGTGCCAGCAGCTTAGCCCAGGTTAGGGGTCAGCCCCAGCATTTT. Its translation: CASSLAQVRGQPQHF.